The source of this T cell receptor beta chain is a study of T cells in Graves' hyperthyroidism and ophthalmopathy. Germline V gives CDR1 SNHLY, CDR2 FYNNEI. The CDR3 is 14 residues long. V shed 8 bases and J 6 bases; nucleotides not matched to a gene: 6. This clonotype was counted at least ten times. Amplification of TCR beta CDR3 regions was performed using RNA transcripts as template. First-round RT-PCR with HTBI primers amplified the TCR CDR3 region. TCRdb ran MiXCR on the multiplex PCR reads and lists one entry per CDR3 protein. Of fewer than 900,000 distinct CDR3 sequences listed, roughly 15% are singletons. Diagnosing involved the use of clinical symptoms, serum thyroxine and TRAb, thyroid ultrasound and orbital computed tomography.

The chain couples TRBV2 to TRBJ2-3, with 12 bases aligning to TRBD2. The sequenced sample consisted of blood. This clonotype was sampled from a man between 18 and 29 years old with Graves' hyperthyroidism. The CDR3 DNA follows: TGTGCCAGCCGAACTGGACTAGCGGGGGATACGCAGTATTTT. Its protein product is CASRTGLAGDTQYF. Looking up the rest from reference TRBV2 and TRBJ2-3 gives the full variable domain: EPEVTQTPSHQVTQMGQEVILRCVPISNHLYFYWYRQILGQKVEFLVSFYNNEISEKSEIFDDQFSVERPDGSNFTLKIRSTKLEDSAMYFCASRTGLAGDTQYFGPGTRLTVL.